These T cell receptor beta chains were read from a single sample in a study of blood T cell repertoires in COVID-19. Some clones are missing from TCRdb's copy, which holds only in-frame ones; the method was immunoSEQ multiplex PCR. The sample has a few hundred thousand clones, 80% to 85% seen once. The sample comprised PBMCs or T cells enriched from blood (not recorded which). Receptors originate from a man aged 50 to 59 who had recovered from COVID-19. CDR3s include the opening cysteine and the closing phenylalanine or tryptophan. D genes are given only for firm matches. Not every row has a clone size; where given, it reads once, few, many or a size class.

len	d_gene	abundance	v_gene	j_gene	CDR3nt	CDR3aa
15	TRBD2	once	TRBV5-1	TRBJ2-7	TGCGCCAGCAGCTTGGACTCGCGGGGGGTCGACGAGCAGTACTTC	CASSLDSRGVDEQYF
15	NA	NA	TRBV5-1	TRBJ1-2	TGCGCCAGCAGCTCGGCCTCCGTTGGGGGACACGGCTACACCTTC	CASSSASVGGHGYTF
16	NA	NA	TRBV12-5	TRBJ1-1	TGTGCTAGTGGTTTCCACCTGTGGGGGGGCGTAACTGAAGCTTTCTTT	CASGFHLWGGVTEAFF
15	NA	NA	TRBV2	TRBJ2-7	TGTGCCAGCAGCCAACGTCAGACAGATTACTACGAGCAGTACTTC	CASSQRQTDYYEQYF
13	NA	NA	TRBV12-3/TRBV12-4	TRBJ1-1	TGTGCCAGCACCCCACAGGGCCTCACTGAAGCTTTCTTT	CASTPQGLTEAFF
15	TRBD1	NA	TRBV6-1	TRBJ1-5	TGTGCCAGCAGTGAACCAGGGGGAGGCGGTCAGCCCCAGCATTTT	CASSEPGGGGQPQHF
13	NA	NA	TRBV18	TRBJ2-5	TGTGCCAGCTCAGTTAACGCCAGGGAGACCCAGTACTTC	CASSVNARETQYF
15	TRBD1	NA	TRBV27	TRBJ2-7	TGTGCCAGCAGTTTATTCAGGGGGCTTCCCTACGAGCAGTACTTC	CASSLFRGLPYEQYF
16	NA	NA	TRBV12-5	TRBJ1-4	TGTGCTAGTGGTCCCCCCAGGACAGCAACTAATGAAAAACTGTTTTTT	CASGPPRTATNEKLFF
13	NA	NA	TRBV5-4	TRBJ1-6	TGTGCCAGCAGCTTAGTCCAGGGCTCACCCCTCCACTTT	CASSLVQGSPLHF
14	NA	NA	TRBV28	TRBJ1-6	TGTGCCAGCACGGCCGGGTCCTATAATTCACCCCTCCACTTT	CASTAGSYNSPLHF
17	TRBD2	NA	TRBV27	TRBJ2-1	TGTGCCAGCAGTTTACGATCCTCGCTACTAGCGGCTAATGAGCAGTTCTTC	CASSLRSSLLAANEQFF
16	NA	NA	TRBV25-1	TRBJ1-3	TGTGCCAGCAGTGTCTGGGAGGGGATGTCTGGAAACACCATATATTTT	CASSVWEGMSGNTIYF
14	TRBD2	NA	TRBV29-1	TRBJ2-5	TGCAGCGTTGAAGATCCGGGAGGAAGAGAGACCCAGTACTTC	CSVEDPGGRETQYF
15	NA	NA	TRBV18	TRBJ2-1	TGTGCCAGCTCACGAGGCGCCCTGGAAGCAGATGAGCAGTTCTTC	CASSRGALEADEQFF
12	NA	NA	TRBV5-1	TRBJ1-2	TGCGCCAGCAGCGCAAACAGGGCCGACTACACCTTC	CASSANRADYTF
18	TRBD2	NA	TRBV29-1	TRBJ2-1	TGCAGCGTTCGTGCGACTAGCGGGAGCTCTGGACAATTTTATGAGCAGTTCTTC	CSVRATSGSSGQFYEQFF
13	TRBD1	once	TRBV2	TRBJ2-4	TGTGCCACTACCGGGACAGACCTAAACATTCAGTACTTC	CATTGTDLNIQYF
15	NA	NA	TRBV25-1	TRBJ1-2	TGTGCCAGCAGTGCCTCATCCGCGGCTAACTATGGCTACACCTTC	CASSASSAANYGYTF
16	NA	NA	TRBV28	TRBJ2-7	TGTGCCAGCAGTGCCCCCCAATCGCGGGATCGCCACGAGCAGTACTTC	CASSAPQSRDRHEQYF
15	NA	NA	TRBV7-2	TRBJ1-1	TGTGCCAGCAGCCCGAGAAGGGAGAGGACCACTGAAGCTTTCTTT	CASSPRRERTTEAFF
16	TRBD2	few	TRBV7-9	TRBJ2-1	TGTGCCAGCAGCTTATCTCCTAGCGGGAGGGCCGAAGAGCAGTTCTTC	CASSLSPSGRAEEQFF
19	TRBD1	NA	TRBV7-8	TRBJ1-3	TGTGCCAGCAGCTTCCCCAGGGAGGGACAGGGGGCGCGGGGAAACACCATATATTTT	CASSFPREGQGARGNTIYF
14	TRBD1	NA	TRBV7-6	TRBJ1-2	TGTGCCAGCAGCTCAAATATAGGGGGCTACGGCTACACCTTC	CASSSNIGGYGYTF
15	TRBD2	NA	TRBV7-3	TRBJ2-1	TGTGCCAGCAGCCGGACTAGCGGGGGTTACAATGAGCAGTTCTTC	CASSRTSGGYNEQFF
12	TRBD2	NA	TRBV12-3/TRBV12-4	TRBJ2-3	TGTGCCAGCCTCGGGGGGTCTAATACGCAGTATTTT	CASLGGSNTQYF
16	TRBD2	few	TRBV6-5	TRBJ2-1	TGTGCCAGCAGTTACTCGACCCTAGCGGTCGTCAATGAGCAGTTCTTC	CASSYSTLAVVNEQFF
15	NA	NA	TRBV20-1	TRBJ1-2	TGCAGTGCTAGTGGTAGAGGGACTCTTTTTTATGGCTACACCTTC	CSASGRGTLFYGYTF
16	NA	many	TRBV2	TRBJ1-1	TGTGCCAGCAGGAAAACACCTCAAACGGGGAACACTGAAGCTTTCTTT	CASRKTPQTGNTEAFF
13	NA	NA	TRBV7-9	TRBJ1-5	TGTGCCAGCAGCTTAGACGGGAATCAGCCCCAGCATTTT	CASSLDGNQPQHF
16	TRBD2	NA	TRBV7-9	TRBJ2-1	TGTGCCAGCAGCATATCACTAGCGGGACTTTACAATGAGCAGTTCTTC	CASSISLAGLYNEQFF
12	NA	few	TRBV5-1	TRBJ2-5	TGCGCCAGCCGAGGCCTGCAAGAGACCCAGTACTTC	CASRGLQETQYF
14	NA	NA	TRBV2	TRBJ2-2	TGTGCCAGCAGTGGGCGGGGGCCCACCGGGGAGCTGTTTTTT	CASSGRGPTGELFF
16	NA	NA	TRBV11-2	TRBJ1-2	TGTGCCAGCAGCTTAGCTAGGGGTAAAGCTAACTATGGCTACACCTTC	CASSLARGKANYGYTF
13	NA	many	TRBV11-3	TRBJ1-1	TGTGCCAGCAGCCAGACAGGCGCCCGGGTAGCTTTCTTT	CASSQTGARVAFF
15	TRBD2	NA	TRBV9	TRBJ2-7	TGTGCCAGCAGCGTAGTAGGGACTAGCGGTACCGAGCAGTACTTC	CASSVVGTSGTEQYF
16	TRBD1	once	TRBV5-1	TRBJ2-2	TGCGCCAGCAGCTTGGACAGGGGATATGGGAACGGGGAGCTGTTTTTT	CASSLDRGYGNGELFF
13	NA	NA	TRBV7-3	TRBJ2-7	TGTGCCAGCAGCCCAAGTGGGGGCCACGAGCAGTACTTC	CASSPSGGHEQYF
14	NA	NA	TRBV5-1	TRBJ1-3	TGCGCCAGCAACGCCGGGACACAGGGAAACACCATATATTTT	CASNAGTQGNTIYF
14	TRBD1	once	TRBV5-1	TRBJ1-1	TGCGCCAGCAGCTCGGGACAGATGAACACTGAAGCTTTCTTT	CASSSGQMNTEAFF